This T cell receptor beta chain was recorded in a study of blood T cell repertoires in COVID-19. Across the whole study: From the United States, Italy and Spain came samples of acute and convalescent COVID-19. PBMCs, B-cell-depleted T cells, or T cells were the source of the cDNA or gDNA that made up the material.

Here immunoSEQ multiplex PCR was the method, and the copy in TCRdb shows in-frame clones only, minus some. The sample contains some 290,000 clones, 81% of which appear only once. V was pared by 4 bases and J by 5 bases, with 12 bases between. The CDR3 has 13 residues. Germline V CDR1 and CDR2: KGHSH, LQKENI. The TCR was taken from an older woman with active or convalescent COVID-19. This sequence joins TRBV18 and TRBJ2-7; a possible D gene is TRBD2 (5 bases). Sample: peripheral blood. The CDR3 region has the DNA TGTGCCAGCTCACTCTCGGACTCTCACGAGCAGTACTTC. It specifies CASSLSDSHEQYF.